This TCR beta chain comes out of a study of shared clonotypes between healthy human individuals. Study-wide results and caveats: Some naive CD4 clonotypes, around 5%, turned up in common across several donors.

As concerns this clone: Its target is not known.

Into CD45RA+ naive and CD45RA-negative memory subsets, the CD4+ cells were split. Here immunoSEQ multiplex PCR was the method, and the copy in TCRdb shows in-frame clones only, minus some. The sample contains about 980,000 clones, about 80% of which appear only once. Trimming took 6 bases from V and 11 from J; bases not matched to a gene: 14. The CDR3 loop spans 13 amino acids. Germline V gene lookup returns CDR1 SQVTM and CDR2 ANQGSEA. This chain uses TRBV29-1 with TRBJ2-7, with 9 bases that match TRBD1. The material sequenced was memory CD4+ T cells sorted from blood. Subset meaning: CD45RA-negative fraction. This receptor was obtained from a man between 18 and 29 years old in good health. Written as DNA, the CDR3 is TGCAGCGTGGAACAGGGGGCGCAAGCTTTGGAGTACTTC. It is translated as CSVEQGAQALEYF.